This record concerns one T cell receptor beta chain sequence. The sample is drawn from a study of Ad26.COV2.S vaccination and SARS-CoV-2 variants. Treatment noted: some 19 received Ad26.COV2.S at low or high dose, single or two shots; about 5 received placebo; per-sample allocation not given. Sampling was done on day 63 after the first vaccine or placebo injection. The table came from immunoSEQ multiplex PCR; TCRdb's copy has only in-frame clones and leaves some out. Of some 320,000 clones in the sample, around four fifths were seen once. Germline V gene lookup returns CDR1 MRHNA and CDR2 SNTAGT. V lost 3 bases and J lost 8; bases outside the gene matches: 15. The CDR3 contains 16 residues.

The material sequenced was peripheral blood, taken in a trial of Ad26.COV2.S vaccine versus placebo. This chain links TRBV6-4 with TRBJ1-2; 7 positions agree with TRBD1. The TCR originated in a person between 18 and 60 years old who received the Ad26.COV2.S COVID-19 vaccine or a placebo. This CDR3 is CASSESDRWDWRGYTF. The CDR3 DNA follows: TGTGCCAGCAGTGAATCGGACAGGTGGGATTGGCGGGGCTACACCTTC.